Listed below are T cell receptor beta chains from one sample, sequenced in a study of blood T cell repertoires in COVID-19. Generated by immunoSEQ multiplex PCR, the TCRdb table keeps only in-frame clones and is missing some. The data hold 150,000 to 200,000 clones, with about 76% observed a single time. The sample consisted of peripheral blood. The receptors were gathered from a woman aged 50 to 60 with active or convalescent COVID-19. Both conserved end residues are part of each CDR3. Fields, in order: J gene, V gene, CDR3 length, CDR3 protein.

J: TRBJ2-2; V: TRBV19; length: 14; CDR3: CASSLTSVAGELFF
J: TRBJ1-1; V: TRBV18; length: 14; CDR3: CASSYDGSYTEAFF
J: TRBJ1-2; V: TRBV7-2; length: 14; CDR3: CASRVPGQGSGYTF
J: TRBJ2-5; V: TRBV5-1; length: 15; CDR3: CASSLGTYIEETQYF
J: TRBJ2-1; V: TRBV28; length: 14; CDR3: CASMRLAGHNEQFF
J: TRBJ1-3; V: TRBV28; length: 15; CDR3: CASSSQGGSGNTIYF
J: TRBJ1-2; V: TRBV5-5; length: 16; CDR3: CASSLGPKGFDYGYTF
J: TRBJ2-3; V: TRBV2; length: 13; CDR3: CASRGQTTDTQYF
J: TRBJ2-1; V: TRBV6-5; length: 13; CDR3: CASRTNSVAEQFF
J: TRBJ1-6; V: TRBV18; length: 19; CDR3: CASSLIQGIFGSYNSPLHF
J: TRBJ1-2; V: TRBV18; length: 13; CDR3: CASSPLEGDGYTF
J: TRBJ1-4; V: TRBV5-6; length: 12; CDR3: CASGGQSEKLFF
J: TRBJ2-7; V: TRBV28; length: 15; CDR3: CASSEVGTVSYEQYF
J: TRBJ2-7; V: TRBV5-5; length: 14; CDR3: CASSRQTGAYEQYF
J: TRBJ2-1; V: TRBV4-3; length: 16; CDR3: CASSQEWRASSNEQFF
J: TRBJ2-7; V: TRBV23-1; length: 16; CDR3: CASSQDRTWSTYEQYF
J: TRBJ1-5; V: TRBV7-9; length: 15; CDR3: CASSPSAGLNQPQHF
J: TRBJ2-1; V: TRBV27; length: 15; CDR3: CASSPRLVFENEQFF
J: TRBJ1-5; V: TRBV4-3; length: 15; CDR3: CASSQDRVGDQPQHF
J: TRBJ2-3; V: TRBV30; length: 16; CDR3: CAWSFGKAGGPDTQYF
J: TRBJ2-7; V: TRBV7-2; length: 15; CDR3: CASSYTGTGLYEQYF
J: TRBJ2-7; V: TRBV6-2/TRBV6-3; length: 14; CDR3: CASRPSSGGEEQYF
J: TRBJ1-6; V: TRBV4-3; length: 16; CDR3: CASSSPRGAVNSPLHF
J: TRBJ1-2; V: TRBV20-1; length: 14; CDR3: CSASRDRGNYGYTF
J: TRBJ1-2; V: TRBV29-1; length: 12; CDR3: CSVERPGYGYTF
J: TRBJ1-5; V: TRBV19; length: 14; CDR3: CASSIGDTYQPQHF
J: TRBJ2-3; V: TRBV18; length: 18; CDR3: CASSPGLAGGPSTDTQYF
J: TRBJ2-7; V: TRBV7-3; length: 14; CDR3: CASSLMTSVREQYF
J: TRBJ2-4; V: TRBV9; length: 13; CDR3: CASSVGTENIQYF
J: TRBJ2-7; V: TRBV3-1/TRBV3-2; length: 13; CDR3: CASSLDRAYEQYF
J: TRBJ1-2; V: TRBV9; length: 13; CDR3: CASSVGGGDGYTF
J: TRBJ2-5; V: TRBV30; length: 14; CDR3: CAWSFTSGALTQYF